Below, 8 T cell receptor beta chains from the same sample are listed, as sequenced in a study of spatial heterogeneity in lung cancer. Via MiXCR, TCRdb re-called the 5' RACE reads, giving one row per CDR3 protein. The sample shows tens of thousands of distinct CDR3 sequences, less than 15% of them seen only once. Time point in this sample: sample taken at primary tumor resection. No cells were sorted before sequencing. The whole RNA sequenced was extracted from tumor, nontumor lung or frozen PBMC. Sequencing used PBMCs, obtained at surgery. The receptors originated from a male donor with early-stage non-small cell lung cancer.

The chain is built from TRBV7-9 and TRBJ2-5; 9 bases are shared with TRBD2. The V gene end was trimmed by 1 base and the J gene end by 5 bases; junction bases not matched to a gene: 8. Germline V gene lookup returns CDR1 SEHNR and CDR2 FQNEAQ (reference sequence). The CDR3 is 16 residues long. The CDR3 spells CASSLEWLAGLETQYF. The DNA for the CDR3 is TGTGCCAGCAGCTTAGAGTGGCTAGCGGGGCTGGAGACCCAGTACTTC. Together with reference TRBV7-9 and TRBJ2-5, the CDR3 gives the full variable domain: DTGVSQNPRHKITKRGQNVTFRCDPISEHNRLYWYRQTLGQGPEFLTYFQNEAQLEKSRLLSDRFSAERPKGSFSTLEIQRTEQGDSAMYLCASSLEWLAGLETQYFGPGTRLLVL.

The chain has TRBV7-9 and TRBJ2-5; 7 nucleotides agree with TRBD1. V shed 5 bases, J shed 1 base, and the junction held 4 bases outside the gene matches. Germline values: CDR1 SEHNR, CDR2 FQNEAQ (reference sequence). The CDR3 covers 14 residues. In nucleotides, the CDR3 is TGTGCCAGCAGCCTCCGGGACAGCCAAGAGACCCAGTACTTC. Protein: CASSLRDSQETQYF.

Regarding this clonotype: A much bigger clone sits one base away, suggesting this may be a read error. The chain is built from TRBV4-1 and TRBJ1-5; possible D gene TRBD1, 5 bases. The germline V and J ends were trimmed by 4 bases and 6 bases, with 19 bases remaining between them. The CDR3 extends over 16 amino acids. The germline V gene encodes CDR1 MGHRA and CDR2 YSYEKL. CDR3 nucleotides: TGCGCCAGCAGCCTCTCCAGGGAGGCGGGCACTCAGCCCCAGCATTTT. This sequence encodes CASSLSREAGTQPQHF.

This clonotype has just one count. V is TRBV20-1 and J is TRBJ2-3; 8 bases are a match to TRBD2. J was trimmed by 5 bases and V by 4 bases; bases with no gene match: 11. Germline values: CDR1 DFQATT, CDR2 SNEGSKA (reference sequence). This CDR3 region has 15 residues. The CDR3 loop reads CSATVRGGLVDTQYF. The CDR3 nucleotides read TGCAGTGCTACGGTCCGGGGGGGCCTTGTAGATACGCAGTATTTT.

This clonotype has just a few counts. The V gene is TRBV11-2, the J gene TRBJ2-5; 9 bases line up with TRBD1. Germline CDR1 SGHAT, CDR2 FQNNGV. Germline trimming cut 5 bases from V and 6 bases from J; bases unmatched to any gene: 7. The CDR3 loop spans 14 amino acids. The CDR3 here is CASSHGQGPQTQYF. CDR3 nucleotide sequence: TGTGCCAGCAGCCATGGACAGGGGCCACAGACCCAGTACTTC.

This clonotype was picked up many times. The DNA for the CDR3 is TGTGCCAGCAGCGAGGAGTCGGGGGCTATCCAAGAGACCCAGTACTTC. The encoded protein is CASSEESGAIQETQYF. The rearrangement uses TRBV9 and TRBJ2-5; D may correspond to TRBD1 or TRBD2 (6 bases each). Trimming pared 3 bases from V and 1 base from J, leaving 16 bases between. Germline assignment: CDR1 SGDLS and CDR2 YYNGEE. CDR3 length: 16 amino acids. Full variable domain (outside the CDR3, taken from reference TRBV9 and TRBJ2-5): DSGVTQTPKHLITATGQRVTLRCSPRSGDLSVYWYQQSLDQGLQFLIQYYNGEERAKGNILERFSAQQFPDLHSELNLSSLELGDSALYFCASSEESGAIQETQYFGPGTRLLVL.

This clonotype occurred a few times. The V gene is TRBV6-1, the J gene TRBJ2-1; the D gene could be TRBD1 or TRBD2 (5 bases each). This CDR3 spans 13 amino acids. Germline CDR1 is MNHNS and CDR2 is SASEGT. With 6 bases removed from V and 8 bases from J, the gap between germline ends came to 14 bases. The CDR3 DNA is TGTGCCAGCAGCACAGGCGCCGGGGATGAGCAGTTCTTC. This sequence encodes CASSTGAGDEQFF.

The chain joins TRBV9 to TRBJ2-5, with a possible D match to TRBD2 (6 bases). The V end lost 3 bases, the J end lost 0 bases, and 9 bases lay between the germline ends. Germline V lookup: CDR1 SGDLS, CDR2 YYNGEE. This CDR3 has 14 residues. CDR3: CASSARTNQETQYF. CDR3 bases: TGTGCCAGCAGCGCCCGGACTAACCAAGAGACCCAGTACTTC.